Detailed here is one T cell receptor beta chain. Cohorts were based on clinical histories the participants reported. The sample originates from a study of blood T cell repertoires in COVID-19. Repertoires were generated with immunoSEQ multiplex PCR, while TCRdb's copy carries only in-frame clones and drops some. The repertoire holds approximately 300,000 clones, with 90% as singletons. The CDR3 runs to 16 residues. Per the germline V gene, CDR1 is SGHRS and CDR2 is YFSETQ. J lost 3 bases, V lost 0 bases, and 7 bases had no gene match. This TCR was sampled from a man aged 55 to 69 who had recovered from COVID-19. The chain couples TRBV5-1 to TRBJ1-2; 8 bases agree with TRBD1. Source material: PBMCs or T cells enriched from blood (not recorded which). CDR3 nucleotide sequence: TGCGCCAGCAGCTTGGACCCCAGGGGGCGCGACTATGGCTACACCTTC. Translating it yields CASSLDPRGRDYGYTF.